These 10 T cell receptor beta chains were sequenced from one sample in a study of T cell responses to AZD1222 COVID-19 vaccine. The table came from immunoSEQ multiplex PCR; TCRdb's copy has only in-frame clones and leaves some out. The sample yields more than 120,000 clones, about 90% seen once. The sequenced sample was peripheral blood, obtained 28 days after the second AZD1222 dose. The receptors derive from an adult who received the AZD1222 COVID-19 vaccine.

V gene TRBV27 combines with J gene TRBJ2-1, with no clear D. The CDR3 contains 12 residues. V gave up 4 bases and J gave up 10 bases, with 11 bases separating them. Per germline, CDR1 MNHEY and CDR2 SMNVEV (reference sequence). DNA of the CDR3: TGTGCCAGCAGTTCCCTCGGCGCCGAGCAGTTCTTC. Protein product: CASSSLGAEQFF.

This clone was counted between two and nine times. The rearrangement links TRBV14 to TRBJ1-1; a possible D gene is TRBD1 (6 bases). The V end lost 4 bases, the J end lost 1 base, and 13 bases lay between the germline ends. The CDR3 covers 15 residues. Germline V CDR1 and CDR2: SGHDN, FVKESK. This CDR3 reads CASSRSKGENTEAFF. DNA of the CDR3: TGTGCCAGCAGCCGCAGCAAGGGGGAGAACACTGAAGCTTTCTTT.

The V and J genes are TRBV19 and TRBJ1-4, with a weak D call TRBD1 (5 bases). Trimming stripped 7 bases from V and 5 bases from J, with 20 bases between. This CDR3 contains 16 residues. The germline CDR1 and CDR2 sequences are LNHDA and SQIVND (reference sequence). For the CDR3, the DNA is TGTGCCAGTAATAAGCTATGGGGACCGAACAATGAAAAACTGTTTTTT. Residues: CASNKLWGPNNEKLFF.

This chain joins TRBV5-1 and TRBJ2-2; 9 bases are a match to TRBD1. The CDR3 has 15 residues. V lost 1 base, J lost 4 bases, and 2 bases stayed unmatched. CDR1 is SGHRS and CDR2 is YFSETQ in the germline V gene. The CDR3 protein is CASSLTGGVTGELFF. The CDR3 DNA reads as TGCGCCAGCAGCTTGACAGGGGGCGTCACCGGGGAGCTGTTTTTT.

The chain employs TRBV6-5 and TRBJ1-6; D unclear. V lost 2 bases and J 13 bases, leaving 12 bases between the germline ends. Germline V gives CDR1 MNHEY, CDR2 SVGAGI. The CDR3 consists of 13 residues. In DNA form, the CDR3 reads TGTGCCAGCAGTTACCAATCGACCATGCCCCTCCACTTT. It codes for CASSYQSTMPLHF.

The V and J genes are TRBV19 and TRBJ2-1; 9 positions match TRBD2. Germline CDR1 LNHDA, CDR2 SQIVND (reference sequence). Trimming cost V 3 bases and J 9 bases; bases outside gene matches: 9. This CDR3 region has 15 residues. Here the CDR3 DNA reads TGTGCCAGTAGTATGGGAAGCGGGAGGCCCCTTGAGCAGTTCTTC. Encoded protein: CASSMGSGRPLEQFF.

The chain uses TRBV5-1 and TRBJ1-1; no clear D gene. This CDR3 spans 15 amino acids. Germline CDR1 and CDR2: SGHRS and YFSETQ. V lost 2 bases to trimming and J lost 5 bases, with 16 bases between them. CDR3 nucleotide sequence: TGCGCCAGCAGCTTCACGGCGGCCTTTGGAACTGAAGCTTTCTTT. It specifies CASSFTAAFGTEAFF.

The genes are TRBV20-1 and TRBJ1-6; D is ambiguous. Germline V gene data show CDR1 as DFQATT and CDR2 as SNEGSKA (reference sequence). The V and J ends lost 3 bases and 6 bases respectively, with 3 bases between them. The CDR3 covers 11 residues. Here the CDR3 DNA reads TGCAGTGCTAGTCCTAATTCACCCCTCCACTTT. Protein sequence: CSASPNSPLHF.

The chain recombines TRBV2 with TRBJ1-2; D is possibly TRBD1 (6 bases). CDR1 is SNHLY and CDR2 is FYNNEI in the germline V gene. The CDR3 length is 14 residues. V shed 6 bases and J shed 1 base, with 12 bases lying between them. CDR3 sequence reads: CASSETGINYGYTF. The CDR3 coding sequence is TGTGCCAGCAGCGAGACAGGAATTAACTATGGCTACACCTTC.

V is TRBV19 and J is TRBJ1-1, with 8 bases fitting TRBD1. There are 13 residues in the CDR3. Germline values: CDR1 LNHDA, CDR2 SQIVND (reference sequence). V shed 3 bases, J shed 6 bases, and the junction held 3 bases outside the gene matches. The CDR3: CASSMRQGSEAFF. The CDR3 coding sequence is TGTGCCAGTAGTATGAGACAGGGGTCTGAAGCTTTCTTT.